This TCR beta chain is drawn from a study of technical replicates of blood from several donors. Germline lookup yields CDR1 LGHNA and CDR2 YNFKEQ. V was cut by 1 base and J by 3 bases, with 7 bases left in between. CDR3 length: 13 residues. Method: immunoSEQ multiplex PCR; TCRdb's copy keeps in-frame clones and lacks some. Of approximately 51,000 clones in the sample, 85% to 95% were seen once. The chain uses TRBV4-2 and TRBJ2-7, with unresolved D. This sequence was found in a human donor in good health. Some clones in this sample may be carry-over from other donors' samples. Sequencing used PBMCs. The CDR3 nucleotides are TGTGCCAGCAGCCAAGCTCCCCGCTACGAGCAGTACTTC. Its translation: CASSQAPRYEQYF.